This passage covers 30 T cell receptor beta chains from one sample sequenced in a study of CD4 T cell repertoires in COVID-19. Sequenced by immunoSEQ multiplex PCR; TCRdb stores in-frame clones only, minus some. This table has 70,000 to 95,000 clones, under 90% appearing once. Material: CD4+ T cells from peripheral blood, obtained after recovery from COVID-19. The source of these receptors is a human donor who had COVID-19.

This chain joins TRBV2 and TRBJ1-5, with unresolved D. The V gene's germline CDR1 is SNHLY and CDR2 FYNNEI. The CDR3 contains 13 residues. The germline V and J ends were trimmed by 8 bases and 1 base, with 9 bases remaining between them. The CDR3 nucleotides read TGTGCCAGCGGCCGGGAAAGCAATCAGCCCCAGCATTTT. It translates to CASGRESNQPQHF. The whole variable domain, remainder taken from reference TRBV2 and TRBJ1-5, is EPEVTQTPSHQVTQMGQEVILRCVPISNHLYFYWYRQILGQKVEFLVSFYNNEISEKSEIFDDQFSVERPDGSNFTLKIRSTKLEDSAMYFCASGRESNQPQHFGDGTRLSIL.

This chain uses TRBV6-5 with TRBJ2-5; a weak D match, TRBD2 (5 bases). CDR3 size: 14 residues. Germline V gene sequence: CDR1 MNHEY, CDR2 SVGAGI. V lost 6 bases, J lost 5 bases, and 16 bases lay in between. CDR3 sequence: CASSVNSPGETQYF. CDR3 nucleotides: TGTGCCAGCAGCGTAAACTCTCCGGGGGAGACCCAGTACTTC.

The chain recombines TRBV7-2 with TRBJ2-3, with TRBD1 matching 8 bases. Trimming took 6 bases from V and 2 from J; bases not matched to a gene: 10. CDR1 and CDR2 from the germline V gene are SGHTA and FQGNSA. The CDR3 extends over 16 amino acids. Here the CDR3 DNA reads TGTGCCAGCAGACCAGGGGGCTCCCAGGTCACAGATACGCAGTATTTT. Protein product: CASRPGGSQVTDTQYF. Full variable domain (rest looked up from reference TRBV7-2 and TRBJ2-3): GAGVSQSPSNKVTEKGKDVELRCDPISGHTALYWYRQSLGQGLEFLIYFQGNSAPDKSGLPSDRFSAERTGGSVSTLTIQRTQQEDSAVYLCASRPGGSQVTDTQYFGPGTRLTVL.

This chain connects TRBV5-1 to TRBJ2-7, with D unclear. The V gene lost 4 bases and the J gene lost 1 base, with 15 bases spanning the gap. The CDR3 consists of 15 residues. Germline-derived CDR1 and CDR2 are SGHRS and YFSETQ. CDR3 in amino acids: CASSAQLLNSYEQYF. Written as DNA, the CDR3 is TGCGCCAGCAGCGCCCAACTCCTCAATTCCTACGAGCAGTACTTC.

This rearrangement joins TRBV7-2 to TRBJ2-2; TRBD2 agrees at 11 bases. The ends lost 5 bases at V and 8 bases at J; junction bases unmatched: 4. This CDR3 is 14 amino acids long. From germline, CDR1 is SGHTA and CDR2 FQGNSA. The CDR3 sequence is CASSPASGRGELFF. The CDR3, as DNA: TGTGCCAGCAGCCCCGCTAGCGGGAGGGGGGAGCTGTTTTTT.

The chain is built from TRBV3-1 (or the pseudogene TRBV3-2) and TRBJ1-2; D uncertain. In germline, CDR1 is LGHDT, CDR2 YNNKEL (reference sequence). Trimming took off 4 bases at V and 1 base at J, with 10 bases between the two ends. This CDR3 has 14 residues. In nucleotides, the CDR3 is TGTGCCAGCAGCCCCCGTGGAGGTAACTATGGCTACACCTTC. Encoded protein: CASSPRGGNYGYTF.

V and J are TRBV6-6 and TRBJ2-3, with 13 bases matching TRBD2. Per germline, CDR1 MNHNY and CDR2 SVGAGI (reference sequence). J was trimmed by 2 bases and V by 5 bases; bases with no gene match: 13. This CDR3 has 19 residues. Written as DNA, the CDR3 is TGTGCCAGCAGTCCCCTGACTAGCGGGAGGAGTTTAGACACAGATACGCAGTATTTT. Its protein product is CASSPLTSGRSLDTDTQYF.

This clone was counted a single time. V usage is TRBV5-1 and J usage is TRBJ2-3; 7 bases map to TRBD1. V lost 2 bases, J lost 1 base, and 7 bases stayed unmatched. The CDR3 is made up of 16 amino acids. Per germline, CDR1 SGHRS and CDR2 YFSETQ. The CDR3 spells CASSLTTGAGTDTQYF. The DNA of the CDR3 is TGCGCCAGCAGCTTAACCACAGGGGCGGGCACAGATACGCAGTATTTT.

The gene calls are TRBV14 and TRBJ2-7; TRBD1 is a possible D gene (6 bases). CDR3 length equals 15 residues. Trimming cost V 1 base and J 2 bases, with 12 bases left between them. CDR1 SGHDN and CDR2 FVKESK come from the germline V gene. The CDR3 DNA is TGTGCCAGCAGCCAAGTCGTCAGGGGTCCCTACGAGCAGTACTTC. Protein: CASSQVVRGPYEQYF.

The chain links TRBV29-1 to TRBJ1-5; 8 bases match TRBD1. Germline CDR1 and CDR2: SQVTM and ANQGSEA. V shed 6 bases and J 9 bases; nucleotides not matched to a gene: 13. CDR3 length: 14 amino acids. In DNA form, the CDR3 reads TGCAGCGTGGGATCGGACAGGGTGGATGGGCCCCAGCATTTT. Protein sequence: CSVGSDRVDGPQHF.

The chain has TRBV7-9 and TRBJ1-2; D not resolved. Germline V gene data show CDR1 as SEHNR and CDR2 as FQNEAQ (reference sequence). The ends were cut back, 6 bases at V and 8 bases at J, with 16 bases in the middle. CDR3 length: 13 residues. The CDR3 bases are TGTGCCAGCAGAGACGACCGTCCTGACGGCTACACCTTC. Its protein product is CASRDDRPDGYTF.

CDR3 DNA: TGTGCCAGCAGGGGAGGGGGCAATCAGCCCCAGCATTTT. This translates into CASRGGGNQPQHF. The chain couples TRBV6-5 to TRBJ1-5, with D perhaps TRBD1 (5 bases). This CDR3 spans 13 amino acids. Trimming shortened V by 6 bases and J by 2 bases, and 8 bases separated the two germline ends. CDR1 MNHEY and CDR2 SVGAGI come from the germline V gene.

The chain combines TRBV4-2 with TRBJ1-5; perhaps TRBD1 as D (5 bases). The V end was cut by 1 base, the J end by 3 bases, with 10 bases between. CDR1 is LGHNA and CDR2 is YNFKEQ in the germline V gene. The CDR3 consists of 15 residues. The CDR3 sequence: CASSQAETVNQPQHF. DNA for the CDR3: TGTGCCAGCAGCCAAGCTGAGACAGTCAATCAGCCCCAGCATTTT.

The chain combines TRBV5-1 with TRBJ1-1; weak D call: TRBD1 (5 bases). The CDR3 is made up of 15 amino acids. Trimming took off 4 bases at V and 4 bases at J, with 17 bases between the two ends. The germline V gene encodes CDR1 SGHRS and CDR2 YFSETQ. CDR3 sequence reads: CASSPRAGTGTEAFF. Written as DNA, the CDR3 is TGCGCCAGCAGCCCACGTGCAGGGACGGGCACTGAAGCTTTCTTT.

The J gene is TRBJ1-6, the V gene TRBV5-1; D is unresolved. CDR3 length: 15 amino acids. V dropped 0 bases and J dropped 7 bases, with 11 bases sitting between them. Germline loops: CDR1 SGHRS, CDR2 YFSETQ. The CDR3 reads CASSLGPLGNSPLHF. CDR3 sequence (DNA): TGCGCCAGCAGCTTGGGCCCTCTCGGCAATTCACCCCTCCACTTT.

The chain joins TRBV2 to TRBJ1-1, with a possible D match to TRBD1 (5 bases). The CDR3 loop spans 15 amino acids. V shed 6 bases and J shed 5 bases, with 19 bases lying between them. Germline V gene lookup returns CDR1 SNHLY and CDR2 FYNNEI. The CDR3 region is CASRGEGPLETEAFF. CDR3 in DNA: TGTGCCAGCAGGGGGGAGGGCCCACTAGAGACTGAAGCTTTCTTT.

This rearrangement joins TRBV3-1 (or the pseudogene TRBV3-2) to TRBJ1-1, with D perhaps TRBD1 (6 bases). The germline V gene has CDR1 LGHDT and CDR2 YNNKEL (reference sequence). The CDR3 contains 15 residues. V gave up 2 bases and J gave up 5 bases, with 15 bases separating them. CDR3 protein: CASSQRGAQGTEAFF. The DNA for the CDR3 is TGTGCCAGCAGCCAACGGGGGGCCCAAGGAACTGAAGCTTTCTTT.

The chain joins TRBV5-1 to TRBJ1-6; the D gene is possibly TRBD1 (5 bases). CDR1 is SGHRS and CDR2 is YFSETQ in the germline V gene. The CDR3 totals 14 residues. The V end lost 5 bases, the J end lost 7 bases, and 13 bases lay between the germline ends. CDR3 protein: CASRPGTSNSPLHF. In DNA form, the CDR3 reads TGCGCCAGCAGGCCGGGGACTTCGAATTCACCCCTCCACTTT.

This clone was seen only a few times. The chain recombines TRBV28 with TRBJ2-7, with 8 bases identical to TRBD2. Germline lookup yields CDR1 MDHEN and CDR2 SYDVKM. CDR3 length: 15 amino acids. V gave up 6 bases and J gave up 2 bases; unmatched junction bases: 9. The CDR3 coding sequence is TGTGCCAGCAGGCCTACTAGCGGTCCCCCCTACGAGCAGTACTTC. Protein product: CASRPTSGPPYEQYF.

This clone was counted between two and nine times. The chain joins TRBV19 to TRBJ1-3; D is undetermined. This CDR3 comprises 15 residues. CDR1 is LNHDA and CDR2 is SQIVND in the germline V gene (reference sequence). V was cut by 7 bases and J by 0 bases, with 13 bases left in between. The CDR3 DNA reads TGTGCCAGTATAGGCTCAAGGTTCTCTGGAAACACCATATATTTT. Its protein product is CASIGSRFSGNTIYF.

The rearrangement joins TRBV28 to TRBJ1-2; D unresolved. This CDR3 is built from 12 residues. Trimming stripped 2 bases from V and 3 bases from J, with 4 bases between. Per germline, CDR1 MDHEN and CDR2 SYDVKM. The CDR3 region is CASSLTDYGYTF. CDR3 nucleotides: TGTGCCAGCAGTTTAACCGACTATGGCTACACCTTC.

The chain recombines TRBV2 with TRBJ1-4; D not certain. This CDR3 contains 14 residues. Looked up from germline, CDR1 is SNHLY and CDR2 is FYNNEI. V was trimmed by 1 base and J by 7 bases, leaving 10 bases between them. The CDR3 loop is CASSEDVRPEKLFF. CDR3 nucleotides: TGTGCCAGCAGTGAAGACGTACGACCTGAAAAACTGTTTTTT.

The chain couples TRBV10-3 to TRBJ1-1; D is uncertain. The CDR3 extends over 13 amino acids. Per germline, CDR1 ENHRY and CDR2 SYGVKD. V shed 2 bases and J shed 9 bases, with 13 bases lying between them. CDR3 amino acids: CAISEELRTQAFF. DNA for the CDR3: TGTGCCATCAGTGAGGAATTGAGGACGCAAGCTTTCTTT.

J is TRBJ1-2 and V is TRBV18, with 7 positions matching TRBD1. V shed 1 base, J shed 2 bases, and the junction held 1 base outside the gene matches. The CDR3 loop spans 14 amino acids. CDR1 KGHSH and CDR2 LQKENI come from the germline V gene. CDR3 sequence reads: CASSPLGQNYGYTF. In nucleotides, the CDR3 is TGTGCCAGCTCACCACTGGGACAGAACTATGGCTACACCTTC.

The rearrangement joins TRBV11-2 to TRBJ2-5; D is uncertain. There are 14 residues in the CDR3. Germline CDR1 is SGHAT and CDR2 is FQNNGV. Trimming left V 3 bases short and J 2 bases short, with 10 bases between. This chain's CDR3 is CASSLIQPQETQYF. CDR3 nucleotides: TGTGCCAGCAGCTTGATACAACCACAAGAGACCCAGTACTTC.

This sequence joins TRBV6-5 and TRBJ2-7; unclear D gene. Germline loops: CDR1 MNHEY, CDR2 SVGAGI. The CDR3 consists of 14 residues. V was cut by 7 bases and J by 5 bases, with 18 bases left in between. The CDR3 is CASNFRASLNEQYF. The CDR3 nucleotides are TGTGCCAGCAACTTTCGGGCCTCCTTGAACGAGCAGTACTTC.

This clone showed up just a few times. The CDR3 sequence: CASRRVAGVDEQYF. DNA of the CDR3: TGTGCCAGCAGGCGGGTAGCGGGAGTCGACGAGCAGTACTTC. The chain uses TRBV6-5 and TRBJ2-7; 9 bases fit TRBD2. Germline CDR1 and CDR2: MNHEY and SVGAGI. The trim removed 6 bases at V and 5 bases at J, leaving 8 bases unmatched. The CDR3 has 14 amino acids.

The chain combines TRBV28 with TRBJ2-7; D might be TRBD1 (5 bases). The germline CDR1 and CDR2 sequences are MDHEN and SYDVKM. The CDR3 has 14 amino acids. The V gene lost 3 bases and the J gene lost 0 bases, with 9 bases spanning the gap. The CDR3 here is CASSLQGSSYEQYF. CDR3 nucleotide sequence: TGTGCCAGCAGTTTGCAGGGAAGCTCCTACGAGCAGTACTTC.

The chain has TRBV28 and TRBJ2-2; D remains ambiguous. Germline CDR1 is MDHEN and CDR2 is SYDVKM. With 8 bases removed from V and 2 bases from J, the gap between germline ends came to 12 bases. The CDR3 has 14 amino acids. The CDR3 here is CASRYGTNTGELFF. CDR3 DNA: TGTGCCAGCCGTTACGGTACTAACACCGGGGAGCTGTTTTTT.

The V call is TRBV2, the J call TRBJ2-3, with 16 bases lining up with TRBD2. With V trimmed by 10 bases and J by 5 bases, 3 bases remained unmatched. Germline V gene lookup returns CDR1 SNHLY and CDR2 FYNNEI. The CDR3 runs 14 residues. CDR3 DNA: TGTGCCATCGGGACTAGCGGGGGGGGAGATACGCAGTATTTT. Translating it yields CAIGTSGGGDTQYF.